This TCR beta chain was captured in a study of cytomegalovirus exposure and HLA in healthy donors. For the study at large: Earlier sequencing of approximately 200 million T cells yielded fewer than 140 million unique TCR beta sequences. Whole-study findings and limits: Reports credit the classifier with highly specific, highly sensitive diagnosis of cytomegalovirus status. Cytomegalovirus-associated status was assigned to some 160 TCR beta chains. Highest at DRB1 and lowest at HLA-C, TCR association rates differed among HLA loci in a later analysis.

V lost 5 bases to trimming and J lost 3 bases; unmatched junction nucleotides: 11. Germline V gene data show CDR1 as LNHDA and CDR2 as SQIVND (reference sequence). This CDR3 region has 16 residues. The PCR had 60 Vbeta and 13 Jbeta primers. Only in-frame clones appear in the TCRdb table, and some are missing; sequencing was by immunoSEQ multiplex PCR. The profile shows 150,000 to 200,000 clones, about 88% of them singletons. For this clone: Its antigen is unidentified.

V usage is TRBV19 and J usage is TRBJ2-7; 9 bases are a match to TRBD2. The sequencing input was PBMCs. This TCR was recovered from a girl less than two years old in good health and CMV-seronegative. CDR3 region: CASSRSGSARGYEQYF. CDR3 sequence (DNA): TGTGCCAGTAGTCGTAGCGGGAGCGCTCGGGGCTACGAGCAGTACTTC.